This passage covers 28 T cell receptor beta chains from one sample sequenced in a study of blood T cells in healthy people across ages (dated by TCRdb to the mid-2010s). Libraries were constructed by 5' RACE. Sequencing took place on an Illumina HiSeq 2500. A second PCR of 7 to 11 cycles was run with a J-beta primer mix and a sample-barcoded 5' primer. TCRdb trimmed public reads at Q25 via fastp, called clones via MiXCR and kept in-frame beta chains. Here each entry gathers all rows of one CDR3 protein and keeps the most common genes and DNA. The sample includes around 1.5 million distinct CDR3 sequences, with roughly 30% observed a single time. The top ten constitute roughly 12% of the sample. What was sequenced was blood. These receptors were collected from a woman aged 25-40 years in good health.

This clonotype has a handful of counts. CDR3 residues: CASSQEMKRGNVRNEQFF. The CDR3 nucleotides are TGTGCCAGCAGCCAAGAAATGAAGCGGGGAAACGTTAGGAATGAGCAGTTCTTC. The J gene is TRBJ2-1, the V gene TRBV3-1, with TRBD2 matching 7 bases. The V gene's germline CDR1 is LGHDT and CDR2 YNNKEL (reference sequence). V trimming: 0 bases; J trimming: 7 bases; junction bases outside the gene matches: 15. The length of the CDR3 is 18 residues.

The chain has TRBV20-1 and TRBJ2-5; TRBD2 might be the D (5 bases). Germline lookup yields CDR1 DFQATT and CDR2 SNEGSKA (reference sequence). This CDR3 is 11 amino acids long. V was trimmed by 3 bases and J by 11 bases, leaving 13 bases between them. CDR3 loop: CSASKGWEQYF. The CDR3 nucleotides read TGCAGTGCTAGCAAGGGATGGGAGCAGTACTTC.

This chain connects TRBV6-6 to TRBJ1-5, with D tentatively TRBD1 (6 bases). The CDR3 is 16 residues long. V lost 2 bases and J 0 bases, leaving 11 bases between the germline ends. Germline V lookup: CDR1 MNHNY, CDR2 SVGAGI (reference sequence). In nucleotides, the CDR3 is TGTGCCAGCAGTTACACGGGACAAAATAGCAATCAGCCCCAGCATTTT. The encoded protein is CASSYTGQNSNQPQHF.

The V gene is TRBV5-1, the J gene TRBJ2-1; D is undetermined. The CDR3 loop spans 15 amino acids. Trimming removed 1 base from V and 6 bases from J, with 14 bases in between. Germline values: CDR1 SGHRS, CDR2 YFSETQ. The CDR3 loop reads CASSLLILSGNEQFF. DNA of the CDR3: TGCGCCAGCAGCTTGTTAATCTTGTCGGGCAATGAGCAGTTCTTC.

The chain carries TRBV5-1 and TRBJ1-1; no clear D. The length of the CDR3 is 14 residues. From germline, CDR1 is SGHRS and CDR2 YFSETQ. V shed 2 bases and J shed 4 bases, with 12 bases lying between them. The CDR3 here is CASSLGSFGTEAFF. The DNA of the CDR3 is TGCGCCAGCAGCTTAGGGAGTTTTGGCACTGAAGCTTTCTTT.

To note about this clonotype: A much larger clone differs by one base, so this may be a read error. The rearrangement uses TRBV20-1 and TRBJ1-4, with unresolved D. CDR1 is DFQATT, CDR2 SNEGSKA, per germline (reference sequence). This CDR3 contains 12 residues. V dropped 6 bases and J dropped 14 bases, with 19 bases sitting between them. The CDR3 loop reads CSAVNQTPYLFF. The DNA of the CDR3 is TGCAGTGCCGTCAACCAGACACCTTACCTGTTTTTT.

The chain links TRBV28 to TRBJ2-6; D assignment may be TRBD1 or TRBD2 (5 bases each). This CDR3 is 19 amino acids long. CDR1 is MDHEN and CDR2 is SYDVKM in the germline V gene. The ends were cut back, 6 bases at V and 0 bases at J, with 21 bases in the middle. CDR3 residues: CASRSWDGRGDSGANVLTF. In DNA, the CDR3 is TGTGCCAGCAGATCGTGGGACGGACGTGGGGACTCTGGGGCCAACGTCCTGACTTTC.

About this clonotype: Given a much more abundant clone one base away, this may be a read error. The V call is TRBV28, the J call TRBJ2-5, with D hard to call. The J call could be wrong; TRBJ2-7 is a better fit for the DNA end. The CDR3 contains 14 residues. Germline V lookup: CDR1 MDHEN, CDR2 SYDVKM. The CDR3 region is CANSFQGRFYEQYF. As DNA, the CDR3 is TGTGCCAACAGTTTCCAAGGAAGGTTCTACGAGCAGTACTTC.

The rearrangement joins TRBV5-1 to TRBJ2-7; D unclear. Looked up from germline, CDR1 is SGHRS and CDR2 is YFSETQ. V was clipped by 4 bases and J by 5 bases, with 16 bases between them. The CDR3 covers 14 residues. The CDR3 is CASSPLLAAHEQYF. In DNA, the CDR3 is TGCGCCAGCAGCCCCCTCCTCGCAGCCCACGAGCAGTACTTC.

Ten or more counts support this clonotype. The J gene is TRBJ2-5, the V gene TRBV20-1; D not resolved. The V and J ends lost 6 bases and 3 bases respectively, with 14 bases between them. CDR3 length: 13 amino acids. CDR1 is DFQATT, CDR2 SNEGSKA, per germline (reference sequence). The CDR3 DNA is TGCAGTGCCAGCCCCCGTGGAGAAGAGACCCAGTACTTC. Translating gives CSASPRGEETQYF.

This clonotype showed up just a few times. This chain uses TRBV5-1 with TRBJ2-1; 8 positions agree with TRBD2. CDR1 is SGHRS, CDR2 YFSETQ, per germline. This CDR3 has 14 amino acids. V was pared by 4 bases and J by 6 bases, with 6 bases of the junction left unmatched. The CDR3: CASSPPGRVNEQFF. CDR3 coding DNA: TGCGCCAGCAGCCCCCCCGGGAGGGTCAATGAGCAGTTCTTC.

V gene TRBV12-3 or TRBV12-4 combines with J gene TRBJ2-5; weak D call: TRBD1 (6 bases). The DNA end lines up better with TRBJ2-7; the J call may be wrong. This CDR3 region has 14 residues. The CDR3: CASNTAGVPYEQYF. For the CDR3, the DNA is TGTGCCAGCAATACCGCAGGGGTCCCCTACGAGCAGTACTTC.

With respect to this clonotype: One end of the junction does not line up with germline, which may come from a read error. The chain recombines TRBV3-1 with TRBJ1-2, with TRBD1 as a possible D gene (6 bases). Germline-derived CDR1 and CDR2 are LGHDT and YNNKEL (reference sequence). This CDR3 has 15 residues. The CDR3 DNA reads as TGTGCCAGCAGCCGGAGGGGGGCGGCTAACTATGACTACACCTTC. Protein: CASSRRGAANYDYTF.

There are a few counts of this clonotype. The chain uses TRBV3-1 and TRBJ2-1; D is perhaps TRBD1 or TRBD2 (7 bases each). Trimming shortened V by 4 bases and J by 5 bases, and 18 bases separated the two germline ends. The CDR3 sequence is 16 residues long. CDR1 is LGHDT, CDR2 YNNKEL, per germline (reference sequence). The CDR3 DNA reads as TGTGCCAGCAGCCTCCGACAGGGCGGGGGTAACAATGAGCAGTTCTTC. Translation: CASSLRQGGGNNEQFF.

In its sample, this clonotype was seen a few times. This chain uses TRBV6-5 with TRBJ2-4; D is perhaps TRBD1 (5 bases). V was pared by 10 bases and J by 0 bases, with 16 bases between. CDR1 and CDR2 from the germline V gene are MNHEY and SVGAGI. The CDR3 consists of 15 residues. The CDR3 sequence is CATQGQGKAKNIQYF. The CDR3 bases are TGTGCCACTCAAGGGCAGGGCAAAGCCAAAAACATTCAGTACTTC.

A few counts support this clonotype. CDR3 region: CASSLIGQGNTYGYTF. CDR3 sequence (DNA): TGTGCCAGCAGTCTTATCGGACAGGGGAATACTTATGGCTACACCTTC. The rearrangement joins TRBV6-6 to TRBJ1-2; 9 bases map to TRBD1. CDR1 and CDR2 from the germline V gene are MNHNY and SVGAGI (reference sequence). J gave up 5 bases and V 5 bases, and 12 bases lay outside the gene matches. The CDR3 length is 16 residues.

This sequence joins TRBV5-1 and TRBJ1-2; perhaps TRBD1 as D (5 bases). This CDR3 has 14 amino acids. V was pared by 2 bases and J by 2 bases, with 10 bases between. The germline CDR1 and CDR2 sequences are SGHRS and YFSETQ. The CDR3 reads CASSFSGDNYGYTF. DNA of the CDR3: TGCGCCAGCAGCTTCTCGGGGGACAACTATGGCTACACCTTC. The full variable domain, its missing parts supplied by reference TRBV5-1 and TRBJ1-2, is KAGVTQTPRYLIKTRGQQVTLSCSPISGHRSVSWYQQTPGQGLQFLFEYFSETQRNKGNFPGRFSGRQFSNSRSEMNVSTLELGDSALYLCASSFSGDNYGYTFGSGTRLTVV.

In the case of this clonotype: A read error may explain this, as a much larger clone is one base away. The chain is built from TRBV20-1 and TRBJ2-3, with 10 bases fitting TRBD2. The CDR3 extends over 16 amino acids. Germline V gene sequence: CDR1 DFQATT, CDR2 SNEGSKA (reference sequence). CDR3 sequence: CGARGDLAGVGDTQYF. The CDR3 region has the DNA TGCGGTGCTAGGGGGGACCTAGCGGGAGTCGGAGATACGCAGTATTTT.

This clonotype was counted only a few times. The rearrangement joins TRBV5-1 to TRBJ2-3; no reliable D call. Trimming removed 8 bases at V and 2 bases at J, with 12 bases between. This CDR3 has 13 residues. The germline CDR1 and CDR2 sequences are SGHRS and YFSETQ. The chain's CDR3 is CASRITHTDTQYF. In DNA, the CDR3 is TGCGCCAGTAGGATCACCCACACAGATACGCAGTATTTT.

With respect to this clonotype: It may be a read error: a sequence one base away is much more abundant. J is TRBJ2-7 and V is TRBV7-9, with 8 bases aligning to TRBD1. The J call could be wrong; TRBJ2-5 is a better fit for the DNA end. CDR3 length: 14 residues. Germline V gene lookup returns CDR1 SEHNR and CDR2 FQNEAQ (reference sequence). CDR3 DNA sequence: TGTGCCTGCAGCTTAGTCGACAGGGGAGAGACCCAGTACTTC. Its protein is CACSLVDRGETQYF.

This clonotype was recorded a few times. This chain connects TRBV27 to TRBJ2-7; TRBD2 aligns across 10 bases. CDR3 length: 15 amino acids. The germline CDR1 and CDR2 sequences are MNHEY and SMNVEV (reference sequence). V shed 5 bases and J 2 bases; nucleotides not matched to a gene: 6. The CDR3 spells CASSPDGTSAYEQYF. CDR3 bases: TGTGCCAGCAGTCCCGATGGGACTAGCGCCTACGAGCAGTACTTC.

This clonotype occurred a few times. The gene calls are TRBV20-1 and TRBJ1-1, with D perhaps TRBD1 (5 bases). This CDR3 contains 13 residues. From germline, CDR1 is DFQATT and CDR2 SNEGSKA (reference sequence). With 5 bases removed from V and 2 bases from J, the gap between germline ends came to 12 bases. The CDR3: CSAGRQHNTEAFF. CDR3 DNA sequence: TGCAGTGCTGGAAGACAGCACAACACTGAAGCTTTCTTT.

J is TRBJ2-5 and V is TRBV2, with a possible D match to TRBD2 (6 bases). Germline CDR1 reads SNHLY; CDR2 reads FYNNEI. Trimming removed 3 bases at V and 4 bases at J, with 9 bases between. There are 13 residues in the CDR3. DNA of the CDR3: TGTGCCAGCAGTGATATTAGCGGAGAGACCCAGTACTTC. The encoded protein is CASSDISGETQYF.

This chain uses TRBV6-5 with TRBJ2-4; 7 bases fit TRBD1. Germline V gene lookup returns CDR1 MNHEY and CDR2 SVGAGI. V lost 5 bases and J lost 2; bases outside the gene matches: 6. The CDR3 totals 15 residues. DNA of the CDR3: TGTGCCAGCAGTCGAACAGGGGTCCCCAAAAACATTCAGTACTTC. This translates into CASSRTGVPKNIQYF.

This clonotype was seen only a few times. V gene TRBV6-6 combines with J gene TRBJ1-1, with D possibly matching TRBD1 (6 bases). Looked up from germline, CDR1 is MNHNY and CDR2 is SVGAGI (reference sequence). The CDR3 has 14 amino acids. Trimming removed 5 bases at V and 1 base at J, with 11 bases between. The CDR3 DNA reads TGTGCCAGCAGTCGGACAGTAACGAACACTGAAGCTTTCTTT. Translated: CASSRTVTNTEAFF.

This rearrangement joins TRBV10-2 to TRBJ2-1, with D possibly being TRBD2 (6 bases). Germline lookup yields CDR1 WSHSY and CDR2 SAAADI. This CDR3 contains 17 residues. V lost 6 bases and J 0 bases, leaving 18 bases between the germline ends. CDR3 nucleotides: TGCGCCAGCAGACGCGCCGGTTTAGCGGACTCCTACAATGAGCAGTTCTTC. This codes for CASRRAGLADSYNEQFF.

The chain is built from TRBV5-1 and TRBJ1-4; no firm D call. Germline V gene sequence: CDR1 SGHRS, CDR2 YFSETQ. Trimming took off 9 bases at V and 4 bases at J, with 13 bases between the two ends. This CDR3 has 13 amino acids. The CDR3 DNA is TGCGCCACATCGAGGGAAGTTAATGAAAAACTGTTTTTT. Residues: CATSREVNEKLFF.

The genes are TRBV27 and TRBJ1-1, with D possibly being TRBD1 (6 bases). This CDR3 has 15 amino acids. The V gene lost 4 bases and the J gene lost 4 bases, with 16 bases spanning the gap. CDR1 and CDR2 from the germline V gene are MNHEY and SMNVEV (reference sequence). CDR3 in amino acids: CASSSLQGRSTEAFF. The CDR3 region has the DNA TGTGCCAGCAGTTCCTTACAGGGTAGAAGCACTGAAGCTTTCTTT.